These T cell receptor beta chains were read from a single sample in a study of cytomegalovirus exposure and HLA in healthy donors. The method was immunoSEQ multiplex PCR; TCRdb's version includes in-frame clones alone and lacks a portion of them. The repertoire holds about 330,000 clones, with about 85% as singletons. Sequenced material: PBMCs. Every receptor here comes from a woman in her twenties or thirties in good health and CMV-seropositive. Each CDR3 is given with its conserved first and last residue. The D gene is left open where the match is weak. For some rows the clone size is stated as once, few or many, or as a class when expanded; others skip it.

>TRBV7-8|TRBJ1-3|TRBD1|-
CASSLAGQGEGNTIYF
TGTGCCAGCAGCTTAGCGGGACAGGGGGAAGGAAACACCATATATTTT
>TRBV4-3|TRBJ2-7|TRBD1|-
CASRGTGPLNF
TGCGCCAGCCGGGGGACAGGCCCTCTCAACTTC
>TRBV7-6|TRBJ2-3|TRBD2|-
CASSLTSATSTDTQYF
TGTGCCAGCAGCCTCACTAGCGCCACTAGCACAGATACGCAGTATTTT
>TRBV28|TRBJ2-1|TRBD2|-
CASRTTSGSYNEQFF
TGTGCCAGCAGGACGACTAGCGGAAGCTACAATGAGCAGTTCTTC
>TRBV7-8|TRBJ2-7|-|-
CASSRVDGGYEQYF
TGTGCCAGCAGTCGGGTCGACGGTGGGTACGAGCAGTACTTC
>TRBV7-8|TRBJ1-2|-|-
CASSPAAGGADTF
TGTGCCAGCAGCCCTGCCGCGGGCGGGGCCGACACCTTC
>TRBV4-1|TRBJ2-7|-|-
CASSQVIQGLNSYEQYF
TGCGCCAGCAGCCAAGTTATACAGGGCCTTAACTCCTACGAGCAGTACTTC
>TRBV18|TRBJ1-6|-|-
CASSPVGISNSPLHF
TGTGCCAGCTCACCTGTCGGAATATCCAATTCACCCCTCCACTTT
>TRBV7-8|TRBJ2-1|-|-
CASSHRTGARNEQFF
TGTGCCAGCAGCCATAGGACGGGGGCCCGCAATGAGCAGTTCTTC
>TRBV5-1|TRBJ1-4|-|-
CASSLPGPRTNEKLFF
TGCGCCAGCAGCCTACCGGGACCTAGGACTAATGAAAAACTGTTTTTT
>TRBV6-1|TRBJ2-1|TRBD2|once
CASTELAGGYNEQFF
TGTGCCAGCACCGAGCTAGCGGGAGGCTACAATGAGCAGTTCTTC
>TRBV7-2|TRBJ2-1|TRBD2|-
CASTPEASGYNEQFF
TGTGCCAGCACCCCGGAGGCTAGCGGATACAATGAGCAGTTCTTC
>TRBV13|TRBJ2-7|TRBD1|-
CASSAGTGYEQYF
TGTGCCAGCAGCGCCGGGACAGGGTACGAGCAGTACTTC
>TRBV4-3|TRBJ1-5|-|-
CASSQDPGPDQPQHF
TGCGCCAGCAGCCAAGACCCGGGCCCGGATCAGCCCCAGCATTTT
>TRBV5-6|TRBJ2-3|-|-
CASSSGGVTDTQYF
TGTGCCAGCAGCTCCGGCGGGGTCACAGATACGCAGTATTTT
>TRBV4-2|TRBJ2-1|TRBD2|-
CASSQERYRTSVF
TGTGCCAGCAGCCAAGAAAGATATCGGACTAGCGTCTTC
>TRBV27|TRBJ1-6|TRBD1|few
CASSLGQGALNSPLHF
TGTGCCAGCAGTTTGGGACAGGGGGCGCTTAATTCACCCCTCCACTTT
>TRBV4-1|TRBJ2-1|TRBD2|-
CASSQSSGVYNEQFF
TGCGCCAGCAGCCAATCTAGCGGGGTCTACAATGAGCAGTTCTTC
>TRBV29-1|TRBJ2-7|-|few
CSVKADSYEQYF
TGCAGCGTTAAAGCGGACTCCTACGAGCAGTACTTC
>TRBV9|TRBJ2-1|TRBD2|-
CASSVYPAGAGEQFF
TGTGCCAGCAGCGTTTATCCGGCGGGAGCCGGTGAGCAGTTCTTC
>TRBV5-7|TRBJ2-7|-|-
CASSPDQGGFGRQYF
TGTGCCAGCAGCCCAGACCAGGGCGGGTTCGGTAGGCAGTACTTC
>TRBV5-1|TRBJ1-1|-|-
CASSFSAGENTEAFF
TGCGCCAGCAGCTTTTCTGCAGGCGAGAACACTGAAGCTTTCTTT
>TRBV7-2|TRBJ1-5|TRBD1|-
CASSLVGQGTQPQHF
TGTGCCAGCAGCTTAGTGGGACAGGGCACGCAGCCCCAGCATTTT
>TRBV9|TRBJ2-7|-|-
CASSVDLGEGVKGEQYF
TGTGCCAGCAGCGTAGACCTCGGTGAAGGGGTGAAGGGGGAGCAGTACTTC
>TRBV5-6|TRBJ1-1|-|-
CASSLKKASMNTEAFF
TGTGCCAGCAGCTTGAAAAAGGCCTCCATGAACACTGAAGCTTTCTTT
>TRBV7-9|TRBJ2-7|-|-
CASTWGTSEQYF
TGTGCCAGCACTTGGGGGACCTCCGAGCAGTACTTC